This record looks at one T cell receptor beta chain sequence and its context. As handled by the study authors: Scientists estimated how many nucleated cells there were by amplifying reference gene primers. Produced via immunoSEQ multiplex PCR; TCRdb's table is partial and in-frame only. D and trimming were read from the DNA, whereas the V and J calls and clone size are those reported in that table. This table has around 220,000 clones, roughly 80% appearing once. These data come from a study of blood T cell repertoires in COVID-19. At the level of the study: Acute and convalescent COVID-19 specimens originated in the United States, Italy and Spain. Sources were T cells, B-cell-depleted T cells, or PBMCs; the material itself was cDNA or gDNA.

Sequenced input: peripheral blood. The sequence derives from a woman older than 75 with COVID-19, enrolled during active disease.

The CDR3 DNA reads as TGTGCCAGCAGCTTAGAGCGCGAAGGGACCCAGTACTTC. It codes for CASSLEREGTQYF. The gene calls are TRBV7-2 and TRBJ2-5; no definite D call. V was clipped by 1 base and J by 7 bases, with 10 bases between them. The CDR3 is 13 residues long. From germline, CDR1 is SGHTA and CDR2 FQGNSA.